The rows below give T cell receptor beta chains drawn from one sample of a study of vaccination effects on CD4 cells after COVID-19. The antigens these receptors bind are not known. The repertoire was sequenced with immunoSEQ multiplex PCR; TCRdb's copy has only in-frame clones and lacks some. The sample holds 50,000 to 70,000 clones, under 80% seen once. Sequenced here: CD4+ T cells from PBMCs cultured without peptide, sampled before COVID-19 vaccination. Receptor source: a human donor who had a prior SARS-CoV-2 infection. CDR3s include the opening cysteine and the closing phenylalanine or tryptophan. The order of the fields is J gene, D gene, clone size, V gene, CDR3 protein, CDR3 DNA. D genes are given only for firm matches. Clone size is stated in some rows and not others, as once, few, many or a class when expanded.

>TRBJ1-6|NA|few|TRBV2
CASSDIRDSPLHF
TGTGCCAGCAGTGATATCCGGGATTCACCCCTCCACTTT
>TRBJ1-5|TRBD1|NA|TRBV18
CASSGTGGEPQHF
TGTGCCAGCTCCGGGACAGGGGGAGAGCCCCAGCATTTT
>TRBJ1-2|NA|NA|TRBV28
CASSLRFRPNWGYTF
TGTGCCAGCAGTCTACGTTTTCGCCCGAATTGGGGCTACACCTTC
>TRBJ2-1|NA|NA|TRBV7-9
CASSLDMYHEQFF
TGTGCCAGCAGCTTAGATATGTACCATGAGCAGTTCTTC
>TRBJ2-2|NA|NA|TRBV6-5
CASSYPHYGTGELFF
TGTGCCAGCAGTTACCCCCATTATGGCACCGGGGAGCTGTTTTTT
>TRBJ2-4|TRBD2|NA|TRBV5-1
CASSTGGGELVAKNIQYF
TGCGCCAGCAGCACGGGGGGGGGTGAACTGGTAGCCAAAAACATTCAGTACTTC
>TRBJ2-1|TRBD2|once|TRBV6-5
CASSYHLAGAYNEQFF
TGTGCCAGCAGTTACCATCTAGCGGGAGCCTACAATGAGCAGTTCTTC
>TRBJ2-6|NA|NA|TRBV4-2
CASSQDLRGLAGANVLTF
TGTGCCAGCAGCCAAGATTTGCGGGGCCTCGCTGGGGCCAACGTCCTGACTTTC
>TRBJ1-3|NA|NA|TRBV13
CASGREAGNTIYF
TGTGCCAGCGGGAGGGAAGCTGGAAACACCATATATTTT
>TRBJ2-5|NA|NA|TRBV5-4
CATTRGGGLQETQYF
TGTGCCACCACCAGGGGGGGAGGCCTCCAAGAGACCCAGTACTTC
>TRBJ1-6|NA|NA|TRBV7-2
CASSFGIYNSPLHF
TGTGCCAGCAGCTTCGGGATCTATAATTCACCCCTCCACTTT
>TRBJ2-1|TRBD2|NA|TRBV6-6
CASSPPGLAGYNEQFF
TGTGCCAGCAGTCCCCCGGGACTAGCGGGGTACAATGAGCAGTTCTTC
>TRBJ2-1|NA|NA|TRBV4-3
CASSQKIVSHEQFF
TGCGCCAGCAGCCAGAAAATAGTATCCCATGAGCAGTTCTTC
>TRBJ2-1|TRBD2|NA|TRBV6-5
CASRVTSGSEFF
TGTGCCAGCAGGGTGACTAGCGGGAGCGAGTTCTTC
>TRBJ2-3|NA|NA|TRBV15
CATSRGLGRFTDTQYF
TGTGCCACCAGCAGAGGTCTCGGGCGGTTCACAGATACGCAGTATTTT
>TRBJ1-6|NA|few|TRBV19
CASSVTMGDNSPLHF
TGTGCCAGTAGTGTCACCATGGGAGATAATTCACCCCTCCACTTT
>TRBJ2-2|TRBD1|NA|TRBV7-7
CASSPGTVAGELFF
TGTGCTAGCAGCCCCGGGACAGTTGCCGGGGAGCTGTTTTTT
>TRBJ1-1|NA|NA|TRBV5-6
CASSLAPGSTEAFF
TGTGCCAGCAGCTTGGCACCGGGGAGCACTGAAGCTTTCTTT
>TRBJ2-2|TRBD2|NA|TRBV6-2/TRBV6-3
CASSYSGGRGTGELFF
TGTGCCAGCAGTTACAGTGGCGGGAGAGGCACCGGGGAGCTGTTTTTT
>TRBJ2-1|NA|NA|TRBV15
CATSRADGGYEQFF
TGTGCCACCAGCAGAGCAGATGGGGGCTATGAGCAGTTCTTC
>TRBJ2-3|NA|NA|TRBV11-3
CASSLDGTSDTQYF
TGTGCCAGCAGCTTAGATGGGACATCAGATACGCAGTATTTT
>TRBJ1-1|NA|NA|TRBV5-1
CASRDGRNTEAFF
TGCGCCAGCAGGGACGGTCGGAACACTGAAGCTTTCTTT
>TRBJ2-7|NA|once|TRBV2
CASSEQVDEQYF
TGTGCCAGCAGTGAGCAGGTGGACGAGCAGTACTTC
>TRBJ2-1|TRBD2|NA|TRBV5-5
CASSTGGGINRRTFYNEQFF
TGTGCCAGCAGCACCGGCGGGGGGATTAACCGACGAACTTTCTACAATGAGCAGTTCTTC
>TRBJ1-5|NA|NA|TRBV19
CASSSPGGQASNQPQHF
TGTGCCAGTAGTAGTCCCGGCGGGCAGGCAAGCAATCAGCCCCAGCATTTT
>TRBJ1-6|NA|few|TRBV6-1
CASSEFEESPLHF
TGTGCCAGCAGTGAATTTGAGGAATCACCCCTCCACTTT
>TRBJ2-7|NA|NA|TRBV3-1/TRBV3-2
CASSPREGTYEQYF
TGTGCCAGCAGCCCGCGCGAAGGGACCTACGAGCAGTACTTC
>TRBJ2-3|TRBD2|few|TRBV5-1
CASRGTRSSDTQYF
TGCGCCAGCAGAGGGACTAGGAGCTCAGATACGCAGTATTTT
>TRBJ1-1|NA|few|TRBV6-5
CASRPSFGLGTEAFF
TGTGCCAGCAGGCCGTCGTTTGGCCTTGGGACTGAAGCTTTCTTT
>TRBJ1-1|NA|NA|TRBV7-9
CASSLPLGLGSTEAFF
TGTGCCAGCAGCTTACCTTTAGGGCTAGGGTCGACTGAAGCTTTCTTT
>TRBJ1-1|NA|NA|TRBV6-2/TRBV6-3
CASSYSWKQTEAFF
TGTGCCAGCAGTTACTCTTGGAAACAGACTGAAGCTTTCTTT
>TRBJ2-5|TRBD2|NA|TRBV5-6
CASSPMLAGGPRETQYF
TGTGCCAGCAGCCCTATGTTAGCGGGAGGGCCTCGAGAGACCCAGTACTTC
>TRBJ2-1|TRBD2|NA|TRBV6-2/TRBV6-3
CASSTTPGGSSYNEQFF
TGTGCCAGCAGTACGACCCCGGGCGGGAGCTCCTACAATGAGCAGTTCTTC
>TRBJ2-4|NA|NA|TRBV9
CASSPSGINIQYF
TGTGCCAGCAGCCCGTCGGGCATCAACATTCAGTACTTC
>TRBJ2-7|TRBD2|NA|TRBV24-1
CATGTSGSYEQYF
TGTGCCACTGGGACTAGCGGCTCCTACGAGCAGTACTTC